This T cell receptor beta chain is drawn from a study of T cell repertoires in cytomegalovirus infection. TCRdb passed the reads through MiXCR, listing each CDR3 protein once. Of some 130,000 distinct CDR3 sequences listed, 32% are singletons. Per the germline V gene, CDR1 is SNHLY and CDR2 is FYNNEI. Between the trimmed V and J ends, which lost 2 bases and 0 bases, there was a span of 17 bases. This CDR3 contains 19 residues. This clonotype appeared a single time. Its antigen is not known. This TCR came from a human donor in good health (CMV status not recorded). Some clones in this sample may be carry-over from other donors' samples. The J gene is TRBJ2-6, the V gene TRBV2; a possible D gene is TRBD1 (6 bases). Material: CD8+ T cells from cultured PBMCs, obtained from culture after CMV antigen stimulation. The CDR3 reads CASSERTDLPLSGANVLTF. The CDR3 DNA follows: TGTGCCAGCAGTGAACGGACAGACCTTCCCCTCTCTGGGGCCAACGTCCTGACTTTC.